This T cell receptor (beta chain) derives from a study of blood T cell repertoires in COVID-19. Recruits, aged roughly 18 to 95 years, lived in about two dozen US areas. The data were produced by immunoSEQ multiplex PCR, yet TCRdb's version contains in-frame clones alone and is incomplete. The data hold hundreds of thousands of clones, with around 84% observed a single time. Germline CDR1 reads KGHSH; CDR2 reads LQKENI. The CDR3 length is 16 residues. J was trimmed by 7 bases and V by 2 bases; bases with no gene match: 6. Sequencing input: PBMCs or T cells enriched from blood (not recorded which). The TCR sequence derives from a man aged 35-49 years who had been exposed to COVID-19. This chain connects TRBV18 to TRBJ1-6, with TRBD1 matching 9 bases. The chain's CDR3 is CASSPAGDRENSPLHF. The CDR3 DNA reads TGTGCCAGCTCACCAGCCGGGGACAGGGAAAATTCACCCCTCCACTTT.